The 6 T cell receptor beta chains in this list originate from one sample, sequenced in a study of Graves' ophthalmopathy and Graves' hyperthyroidism. Amplification of the TCR beta CDR3 regions used RNA transcripts (as template). Scientists carried out first-round RT-PCR using HTBI primers and then a second-round multiplex PCR. TCRdb reprocessed the multiplex PCR reads via MiXCR and lists one record per CDR3 protein. This sample has a few hundred thousand distinct CDR3 sequences, with approximately 18% found just once. Sequencing input: peripheral blood. Source of these receptors: an adult woman with stable Graves' hyperthyroidism.

This clonotype showed up many times. The V call is TRBV19, the J call TRBJ1-1; D is ambiguous. Deletions cut 7 bases from V and 5 bases from J, with 14 bases between. CDR1 is LNHDA and CDR2 is SQIVND in the germline V gene (reference sequence). The CDR3 consists of 13 residues. The DNA for the CDR3 is TGTGCCAGTAAGTTACCTGGGGATACTGAAGCTTTCTTT. The encoded protein is CASKLPGDTEAFF. The full variable domain, rest sourced from reference TRBV19 and TRBJ1-1, is DGGITQSPKYLFRKEGQNVTLSCEQNLNHDAMYWYRQDPGQGLRLIYYSQIVNDFQKGDIAEGYSVSREKKESFPLTVTSAQKNPTAFYLCASKLPGDTEAFFGQGTRLTVV.

This clonotype was recorded at least ten times. The V and J genes are TRBV28 and TRBJ1-3; D remains unclear. V gave up 6 bases and J gave up 6 bases, with 9 bases separating them. Germline V lookup: CDR1 MDHEN, CDR2 SYDVKM. The CDR3 spans 12 residues. In nucleotides, the CDR3 is TGTGCCAGCAGCATACCCCAAAACACCATATATTTT. It encodes CASSIPQNTIYF.

The table lists this clonotype with many counts. Relative to the germline gene, one junction end is altered; a read error may explain this. This sequence joins TRBV28 and TRBJ2-7, with 7 bases identical to TRBD1. The CDR3 is made up of 14 amino acids. Germline CDR1 and CDR2: MDHEN and SYDVKM. The CDR3 sequence: CASTQGGTVRYFNF. DNA for the CDR3: TGTGCCAGCACTCAAGGTGGGACAGTTCGATACTTTAACTTC.

The sample holds many counts of this clonotype. The chain uses TRBV14 and TRBJ2-7, with unresolved D. V was clipped by 2 bases and J by 0 bases, with 11 bases between them. The germline V gene encodes CDR1 SGHDN and CDR2 FVKESK. This CDR3 is 15 amino acids long. The CDR3 region has the DNA TGTGCCAGCAGCCAATTTGCAGGTAGCTCCTACGAGCAGTACTTC. Translation gives CASSQFAGSSYEQYF.

There are many counts of this clonotype. V is TRBV19 and J is TRBJ1-2, with 7 bases identical to TRBD1. The ends lost 7 bases at V and 6 bases at J; junction bases unmatched: 17. Germline assignment: CDR1 LNHDA and CDR2 SQIVND (reference sequence). The CDR3 spans 16 residues. The CDR3 coding sequence is TGTGCCAGTACTCCCAGCGGCGGCAGGGGGTTAAATGGCTACACCTTC. It yields the protein CASTPSGGRGLNGYTF.

This clonotype was detected only a few times. The V call is TRBV19, the J call TRBJ1-5; 8 bases are a match to TRBD1. CDR3 size: 16 residues. Unmatched junction bases numbered 12, after V lost 5 bases and J lost 6 bases. Germline V gene sequence: CDR1 LNHDA, CDR2 SQIVND (reference sequence). Here the CDR3 reads CASSPSLDRGSQPQHF. CDR3 nucleotides: TGTGCCAGTAGTCCTAGCCTCGACAGGGGCAGTCAGCCCCAGCATTTT.